The 24 T cell receptor beta chains in this list originate from one sample, sequenced in a study of cytomegalovirus exposure and HLA in healthy donors. The data were produced by immunoSEQ multiplex PCR, yet TCRdb's version contains in-frame clones alone and is incomplete. The data contain about 88,000 clones, 95% to 98% of them singletons. The sample comprised PBMCs. The receptor source for this set is a man between 18 and 29 years old in good health and CMV-seronegative.

The chain employs TRBV5-1 and TRBJ2-2; 8 bases align to TRBD1. CDR1 and CDR2 (germline): SGHRS, YFSETQ. V lost 7 bases to trimming and J lost 1 base; unmatched junction nucleotides: 9. The CDR3 is 16 amino acids. The CDR3 is CASGSPGTGNTGELFF. The CDR3 bases are TGCGCCAGCGGCAGCCCCGGGACAGGGAACACCGGGGAGCTGTTTTTT. Full variable domain (remainder filled in from reference TRBV5-1 and TRBJ2-2): KAGVTQTPRYLIKTRGQQVTLSCSPISGHRSVSWYQQTPGQGLQFLFEYFSETQRNKGNFPGRFSGRQFSNSRSEMNVSTLELGDSALYLCASGSPGTGNTGELFFGEGSRLTVL.

The V and J genes are TRBV4-2 and TRBJ2-3, with 14 nucleotides matching TRBD2. Per germline, CDR1 LGHNA and CDR2 YNFKEQ. CDR3 length equals 17 residues. Trimming took 4 bases from V and 6 from J; bases not matched to a gene: 9. The CDR3: CASSPLLTSGREDTQYF. DNA of the CDR3: TGTGCCAGCAGCCCCCTCCTGACTAGCGGGAGGGAGGATACGCAGTATTTT.

The rearrangement joins TRBV7-9 to TRBJ2-5; a weak D match, TRBD1 (5 bases). The CDR3 runs 12 residues. The V gene lost 5 bases and the J gene lost 5 bases, with 9 bases spanning the gap. Germline CDR1 SEHNR, CDR2 FQNEAQ (reference sequence). The CDR3 reads CASSHAGETQYF. CDR3 nucleotide sequence: TGTGCCAGCAGCCACGCAGGGGAGACCCAGTACTTC.

The chain uses TRBV4-1 and TRBJ2-2, with D perhaps TRBD2 (6 bases). Germline assignment: CDR1 MGHRA and CDR2 YSYEKL. The V gene lost 1 base and the J gene lost 4 bases, with 13 bases spanning the gap. The CDR3 spans 16 residues. CDR3 amino acids: CASSQGAGRFTGELFF. Written as DNA, the CDR3 is TGCGCCAGCAGCCAAGGGGCGGGAAGGTTCACCGGGGAGCTGTTTTTT.

A note on this clone: The junction does not match germline at one end; this may be a read error. V usage is TRBV18 and J usage is TRBJ2-7; 8 bases are shared with TRBD2. Germline V gene lookup returns CDR1 KGHSH and CDR2 LQKENI. The CDR3 covers 15 residues. The CDR3 here is CASSPLRAGEYEQYF. The CDR3 DNA follows: TGTGCCAGCTCCCCACTTCGAGCGGGAGAATACGAGCAGTACTTC.

The chain employs TRBV7-2 and TRBJ2-5; TRBD2 might be the D (5 bases). Trimming left V 2 bases short and J 5 bases short, with 18 bases between. Germline-derived CDR1 and CDR2 are SGHTA and FQGNSA. The CDR3 has 16 residues. The CDR3 region is CASSLSWASWVETQYF. The CDR3 DNA is TGTGCCAGCAGCTTATCATGGGCTAGCTGGGTCGAGACCCAGTACTTC.

The chain has TRBV9 and TRBJ1-1, with D unresolved. CDR1 and CDR2 from the germline V gene are SGDLS and YYNGEE. The CDR3 sequence is 14 residues long. Trimming stripped 0 bases from V and 4 bases from J, with 10 bases between. This CDR3 is CASSVGGLGTEAFF. CDR3 bases: TGTGCCAGCAGCGTAGGAGGTCTAGGCACTGAAGCTTTCTTT.

This chain joins TRBV30 and TRBJ2-7, with D uncertain. V was pared by 2 bases and J by 3 bases, with 8 bases between. The CDR3 contains 12 residues. Germline V CDR1 and CDR2: GTSNPN, SVGIG (reference sequence). CDR3 residues: CAWSITSYEQYF. The DNA of the CDR3 is TGTGCCTGGAGTATTACCAGCTACGAGCAGTACTTC.

This clone occurred once. This sequence joins TRBV6-5 and TRBJ2-4; D is possibly TRBD1 (7 bases). Germline-derived CDR1 and CDR2 are MNHEY and SVGAGI. Trimming took off 4 bases at V and 1 base at J, with 14 bases between the two ends. The CDR3 is 16 amino acids. In DNA form, the CDR3 reads TGTGCCAGCAGTTTTACAGGGGCGGGGGCCAAAAACATTCAGTACTTC. This codes for CASSFTGAGAKNIQYF.

J is TRBJ2-7 and V is TRBV5-1; D is possibly TRBD1 (5 bases). The ends were cut back, 0 bases at V and 7 bases at J, with 11 bases in the middle. Per germline, CDR1 SGHRS and CDR2 YFSETQ. The CDR3 loop spans 13 amino acids. The CDR3 is CASSLVETGEQYF. The CDR3 coding sequence is TGCGCCAGCAGCTTGGTCGAAACAGGAGAGCAGTACTTC.

This chain links TRBV6-5 with TRBJ2-7; the match to TRBD1 covers 10 bases. Looked up from germline, CDR1 is MNHEY and CDR2 is SVGAGI. V trimming: 5 bases; J trimming: 3 bases; junction bases outside the gene matches: 4. CDR3 length: 14 residues. In DNA form, the CDR3 reads TGTGCCAGCAGTGCTTGGACAGGGGGCTACGAGCAGTACGTC. Its protein is CASSAWTGGYEQYV.

The chain recombines TRBV5-1 with TRBJ2-1; D is possibly TRBD1 (6 bases). V lost 2 bases and J 10 bases, leaving 16 bases between the germline ends. The germline CDR1 and CDR2 sequences are SGHRS and YFSETQ. The CDR3 is 14 residues long. The CDR3 DNA sequence: TGCGCCAGCAGCTTCAGACAGGCTCCCGGAGAGCAGTTCTTC. Translated: CASSFRQAPGEQFF.

The chain employs TRBV4-2 and TRBJ2-4, with D maybe TRBD2 (5 bases). Trimming cost V 0 bases and J 8 bases, with 14 bases left between them. The CDR3 runs 15 residues. Germline loops: CDR1 LGHNA, CDR2 YNFKEQ. For the CDR3, the DNA is TGTGCCAGCAGCCAAGATCGCACCTACGGGGACATTCAGTACTTC. Its protein is CASSQDRTYGDIQYF.

This chain connects TRBV20-1 to TRBJ2-3, with D uncertain. CDR3 length: 11 residues. Trimming stripped 0 bases from V and 6 bases from J, with 4 bases between. CDR1 and CDR2 (germline): DFQATT, SNEGSKA (reference sequence). The CDR3 DNA is TGCAGTGCTAGAGATCTGGATACGCAGTATTTT. Encoded protein: CSARDLDTQYF.

The chain combines TRBV11-3 with TRBJ1-1; D is unresolved. The V end lost 6 bases, the J end lost 7 bases, and 15 bases lay between the germline ends. Looked up from germline, CDR1 is SGHNT and CDR2 is YENEEA. This CDR3 spans 13 amino acids. CDR3 residues: CASRPTPGREAFF. The CDR3 nucleotides read TGTGCCAGCAGACCCACGCCTGGCCGTGAAGCTTTCTTT.

This rearrangement joins TRBV4-1 to TRBJ2-5; TRBD2 agrees at 13 bases. V lost 4 bases, J lost 5 bases, and 10 bases stayed unmatched. CDR1 and CDR2 from the germline V gene are MGHRA and YSYEKL. The CDR3 extends over 17 amino acids. The CDR3 DNA reads TGCGCCAGCAGCCCGTGGACTAGCGGGAGTGGTATGGAGACCCAGTACTTC. Its translation is CASSPWTSGSGMETQYF.

The chain is built from TRBV6-6 and TRBJ2-7; no clear D gene. V lost 2 bases to trimming and J lost 7 bases, with 18 bases between them. Looked up from germline, CDR1 is MNHNY and CDR2 is SVGAGI (reference sequence). The CDR3 spans 15 residues. The DNA for the CDR3 is TGTGCCAGCAGTTACACTCAAGAAGCCGGGCGGGAGCAGTACGTC. Residues: CASSYTQEAGREQYV.

The chain has TRBV23-1 and TRBJ2-2, with D possibly matching TRBD1 (5 bases). TRBV23-1 qualifies as an ORF whose function is uncertain. V lost 6 bases, J lost 3 bases, and 14 bases lay in between. The CDR3 consists of 15 residues. CDR3 in amino acids: CASSNLRTYTGELFF. Written as DNA, the CDR3 is TGCGCCAGCAGCAACTTACGGACATACACCGGGGAGCTGTTTTTT.

This clone appeared a single time. This chain joins TRBV4-1 and TRBJ1-5; tentatively, D is TRBD1 (6 bases). The CDR3 is 15 amino acids. Trimming left V 1 base short and J 5 bases short, with 12 bases between. The germline gives CDR1 MGHRA, CDR2 YSYEKL. CDR3 sequence (DNA): TGCGCCAGCAGCCAAGTAAGAGGGGGTGATCAGCCCCAGCATTTT. It encodes CASSQVRGGDQPQHF.

V usage is TRBV30 and J usage is TRBJ1-3; 7 bases line up with TRBD1. Germline V lookup: CDR1 GTSNPN, CDR2 SVGIG (reference sequence). The J segment lost 4 bases and the V segment lost 4 bases, leaving 7 bases of the junction unmatched. The CDR3 totals 14 residues. The CDR3: CAWTKTGLGNTIYF. CDR3 DNA: TGTGCCTGGACAAAGACAGGGTTAGGAAACACCATATATTTT.

The rearrangement links TRBV19 to TRBJ2-1; 11 bases align to TRBD2. Per germline, CDR1 LNHDA and CDR2 SQIVND (reference sequence). The CDR3 sequence is 15 residues long. V was pared by 7 bases and J by 3 bases, with 5 bases of the junction left unmatched. CDR3 loop: CASTELAGGYNEQFF. The CDR3, as DNA: TGTGCCAGTACCGAGCTAGCGGGAGGCTACAATGAGCAGTTCTTC.

The chain joins TRBV9 to TRBJ2-1, with D possibly matching TRBD1 (6 bases). This CDR3 comprises 17 residues. Germline CDR1 reads SGDLS; CDR2 reads YYNGEE. The V end lost 4 bases, the J end lost 5 bases, and 22 bases lay between the germline ends. The CDR3 DNA reads as TGTGCCAGCAGCAGTCCTTTAACAGGGCCTTTTAACAATGAGCAGTTCTTC. Translating gives CASSSPLTGPFNNEQFF.

J is TRBJ2-3 and V is TRBV2; 11 positions agree with TRBD2. The CDR3 covers 16 residues. Losses at the gene ends were 7 bases for V and 2 bases for J; bases not matched to a gene: 8. CDR1 and CDR2 (germline): SNHLY, FYNNEI. The DNA of the CDR3 is TGTGCCAGCACGCTAGCGGGAGGTTTTGTCACAGATACGCAGTATTTT. This translates into CASTLAGGFVTDTQYF.

The chain links TRBV21-1 to TRBJ1-2. TRBV21-1 is given as a pseudogene. The CDR3 consists of 15 residues. CDR3 coding DNA: TGTGCCTCCCCCCGGGAGGGGACGGCTAACTATGGCTACACCTTC. Translating gives CASPREGTANYGYTF.